This is a list of T cell receptor beta chains from one sample in a study of CD8+ T cells in alopecia areata. Assay: immunoSEQ multiplex PCR; the TCRdb copy retains only in-frame clones and omits some. The sample records some 150,000 clones, roughly 60% being singletons. The sequencing sample was made of CD8+ T cells sorted from blood. All receptors derive from a human donor in good health. Both conserved end residues are part of each CDR3. A D gene is named only where the DNA matches it firmly. Clone size is not always given. Where it is, it says once, few, many or a class for expanded clones.

>NA|TRBJ2-1|TRBV5-1|NA
CASSLEASYNEQFF
TGCGCCAGCAGCCTTGAAGCGTCCTACAATGAGCAGTTCTTC
>TRBD2|TRBJ2-1|TRBV4-2|once
CASSLREGPNEQFF
TGTGCCAGCAGCCTTCGGGAGGGACCCAATGAGCAGTTCTTC
>NA|TRBJ2-5|TRBV7-9|NA
CASSPPESQTQYF
TGTGCCAGCAGCCCACCGGAGAGTCAGACCCAGTACTTC
>NA|TRBJ1-5|TRBV27|NA
CASSPRGGDQPQHF
TGTGCCAGCAGTCCCCGAGGAGGGGATCAGCCCCAGCATTTT
>NA|TRBJ2-1|TRBV29-1|NA
CSVEGRNNEQFF
TGCAGCGTTGAAGGTAGAAACAATGAGCAGTTCTTC
>TRBD2|TRBJ2-7|TRBV5-1|NA
CASSETSGSYEQYF
TGCGCCAGCAGCGAAACTAGCGGATCCTACGAGCAGTACTTC
>TRBD2|TRBJ2-4|TRBV27|NA
CASSKRVAGGPDIQYF
TGTGCCAGCAGTAAAAGGGTAGCGGGAGGGCCTGACATTCAGTACTTC
>TRBD2|TRBJ2-1|TRBV29-1|NA
CSVEPAGVSNEQFF
TGCAGCGTTGAACCAGCGGGAGTTTCGAATGAGCAGTTCTTC
>NA|TRBJ2-7|TRBV7-9|NA
CASSLTYEQYF
TGTGCCAGCAGCTTAACTTACGAGCAGTACTTC
>NA|TRBJ1-1|TRBV19|few
CASSIVAGTEAFF
TGTGCCAGTAGTATAGTGGCGGGCACTGAAGCTTTCTTT
>NA|TRBJ2-1|TRBV27|NA
CASSSFPNTGLVEQFF
TGTGCCAGCAGTTCCTTCCCCAATACTGGGCTGGTGGAGCAGTTCTTC
>NA|TRBJ2-7|TRBV13|NA
CASSLKGPTYEQYF
TGTGCCAGCAGCTTAAAGGGCCCGACCTACGAGCAGTACTTC
>NA|TRBJ2-1|TRBV5-6|NA
CASSLNTYNEQFF
TGTGCCAGCAGCTTGAACACGTACAATGAGCAGTTCTTC
>TRBD1|TRBJ2-5|TRBV29-1|few
CSVGQGARRQETQYF
TGCAGCGTGGGACAGGGGGCGCGGAGGCAAGAGACCCAGTACTTC
>NA|TRBJ2-7|TRBV19|NA
CASMKEGTAYEQYF
TGTGCCAGCATGAAGGAGGGGACAGCCTACGAGCAGTACTTC
>NA|TRBJ2-3|TRBV30|NA
CAWSVQESTDTQYF
TGTGCCTGGAGTGTACAGGAGAGCACAGATACGCAGTATTTT
>NA|TRBJ2-7|TRBV27|once
CASSPPPGTEQYF
TGTGCCAGCAGTCCTCCCCCAGGGACCGAGCAGTACTTC
>NA|TRBJ2-5|TRBV11-2|NA
CASSLGEETQYF
TGTGCCAGCAGCTTAGGAGAAGAGACCCAGTACTTC
>TRBD1|TRBJ2-7|TRBV7-6|NA
CASSLGHRGNAYEQYF
TGTGCCAGCAGCTTAGGCCACAGGGGTAACGCCTACGAGCAGTACTTC
>NA|TRBJ1-2|TRBV29-1|NA
CSVEGYGYTF
TGCAGCGTTGAAGGCTATGGCTACACCTTC
>TRBD1|TRBJ1-5|TRBV6-5|NA
CASSNPDRANQPQHF
TGTGCCAGCAGCAACCCCGACAGGGCGAATCAGCCCCAGCATTTT
>TRBD1|TRBJ1-1|TRBV25-1|once
CASSGARGRTEAFF
TGTGCCAGCAGTGGGGCCAGGGGGCGAACTGAAGCTTTCTTT
>NA|TRBJ1-3|TRBV5-6|few
CASSLVGRNTIYF
TGTGCCAGCAGCTTGGTTGGGCGAAACACCATATATTTT
>NA|TRBJ2-3|TRBV2|NA
CASSDVSTGTDTQYF
TGTGCCAGCAGTGATGTGTCGACAGGCACAGATACGCAGTATTTT
>NA|TRBJ2-7|TRBV6-1|NA
CASELSYEQYF
TGTGCCAGCGAACTCAGCTACGAGCAGTACTTC
>NA|TRBJ2-7|TRBV7-9|few
CASSLEGHRLSSYEQYF
TGTGCCAGCAGCTTAGAGGGACACAGGTTGAGCTCCTACGAGCAGTACTTC